The 13 T cell receptor beta chains listed next were all sequenced from one sample in a study of T cell responses to AZD1222 COVID-19 vaccine. Repertoires were generated with immunoSEQ multiplex PCR, while TCRdb's copy carries only in-frame clones and drops some. The data hold roughly 170,000 clones, with approximately 86% observed a single time. Here the sequenced sample was peripheral blood, taken on day 0 of AZD1222 vaccination. All receptors derive from an adult in good health.

The V call is TRBV2, the J call TRBJ1-5, with 9 bases matching TRBD1. The trim removed 7 bases at V and 2 bases at J, leaving 6 bases unmatched. CDR1 SNHLY and CDR2 FYNNEI come from the germline V gene. CDR3 length: 15 amino acids. The CDR3 sequence: CASTTGGLGNQPQHF. DNA of the CDR3: TGTGCCAGCACCACAGGGGGCTTGGGCAATCAGCCCCAGCATTTT.

This clone was seen more than once but under ten times. This chain joins TRBV5-8 and TRBJ2-5; tentatively, D is TRBD2 (5 bases). The CDR3 runs 13 residues. From germline, CDR1 is SGHTS and CDR2 YDEGEE. Trimming removed 2 bases at V and 7 bases at J, with 12 bases between. Here the CDR3 reads CASSFSGFWTQYF. CDR3 sequence (DNA): TGTGCCAGCAGCTTCAGCGGTTTTTGGACCCAGTACTTC. Using reference TRBV5-8 and TRBJ2-5 for the parts outside the CDR3, the full variable domain is EAGVTQSPTHLIKTRGQQATLRCSPISGHTSVYWYQQALGLGLQFLLWYDEGEERNRGNFPPRFSGRQFPNYSSELNVNALELEDSALYLCASSFSGFWTQYFGPGTRLLVL.

This clone was detected a few times. The chain recombines TRBV14 with TRBJ2-5, with D maybe TRBD2 (6 bases). This CDR3 is 15 amino acids long. Trimming shortened V by 0 bases and J by 5 bases, and 13 bases separated the two germline ends. From germline, CDR1 is SGHDN and CDR2 FVKESK. In nucleotides, the CDR3 is TGTGCCAGCAGCCAAGATATGGGGGGAGTGGAGACCCAGTACTTC. It specifies CASSQDMGGVETQYF.

The chain employs TRBV28 and TRBJ2-3, with 12 positions matching TRBD2. The J segment lost 5 bases and the V segment lost 6 bases, leaving 9 bases of the junction unmatched. Per germline, CDR1 MDHEN and CDR2 SYDVKM. The CDR3 has 16 amino acids. This chain's CDR3 is CASSSRLAGVGDTQYF. CDR3 nucleotide sequence: TGTGCCAGCAGCTCCCGACTAGCGGGAGTCGGAGATACGCAGTATTTT.

Comment on this clone: Other nucleotide sequences from this sample produce the same CDR3. V gene TRBV30 combines with J gene TRBJ2-5; D might be TRBD2 (6 bases). Germline V gene sequence: CDR1 GTSNPN, CDR2 SVGIG (reference sequence). The CDR3 sequence is 10 residues long. The ends were cut back, 5 bases at V and 5 bases at J, with 6 bases in the middle. CDR3 residues: CAWGRETQYF. The CDR3 nucleotides read TGTGCCTGGGGGAGGGAGACCCAGTACTTC.

The V gene is TRBV6-5, the J gene TRBJ1-2; 8 nucleotides match TRBD1. Germline V CDR1 and CDR2: MNHEY, SVGAGI. The CDR3 runs 13 residues. V trimming: 4 bases; J trimming: 8 bases; junction bases outside the gene matches: 6. CDR3 residues: CASSFLTGDGYTF. In DNA, the CDR3 is TGTGCCAGCAGTTTTTTGACAGGGGACGGCTACACCTTC.

The J gene is TRBJ1-1, the V gene TRBV6-4; a possible D gene is TRBD1 (5 bases). V was cut by 6 bases and J by 6 bases, with 8 bases left in between. Germline V gives CDR1 MRHNA, CDR2 SNTAGT. The CDR3 covers 11 residues. In DNA form, the CDR3 reads TGTGCCAGCAGAGGGACGGCTGAAGCTTTCTTT. Residues: CASRGTAEAFF.

The CDR3 reads CASSIGGGGSSGNTIYF. CDR3 bases: TGTGCCAGTAGTATCGGTGGAGGAGGGAGCTCTGGAAACACCATATATTTT. The V gene is TRBV19, the J gene TRBJ1-3; D is ambiguous. This CDR3 is 17 amino acids long. Trimming removed 3 bases at V and 0 bases at J, with 15 bases between. Germline V gives CDR1 LNHDA, CDR2 SQIVND (reference sequence).

The genes are TRBV6-5 and TRBJ2-3; 9 bases line up with TRBD2. V lost 3 bases, J lost 4 bases, and 8 bases stayed unmatched. This CDR3 region has 16 residues. Germline lookup yields CDR1 MNHEY and CDR2 SVGAGI. CDR3 sequence: CASSYSQLAGSDTQYF. DNA of the CDR3: TGTGCCAGCAGTTATTCCCAGCTAGCGGGGTCAGATACGCAGTATTTT.

The V gene is TRBV21-1, the J gene TRBJ1-1; the D call TRBD1 from the table was never checked on the DNA. TRBV21-1 is deemed a pseudogene. The CDR3 is 19 residues long. This chain's CDR3 is CASSKARRQLGPMNTEAFF. As DNA, the CDR3 is TGTGCCAGCAGCAAAGCGCGCAGGCAACTCGGCCCAATGAACACTGAAGCTTTCTTT.

The chain uses TRBV6-5 and TRBJ1-2; D remains unclear. This CDR3 contains 14 residues. V lost 2 bases and J 4 bases, leaving 11 bases between the germline ends. Germline values: CDR1 MNHEY, CDR2 SVGAGI. The CDR3: CASSYGGNSYGYTF. The CDR3 DNA sequence: TGTGCCAGCAGTTACGGAGGGAATTCCTATGGCTACACCTTC.

This chain joins TRBV28 and TRBJ2-1, with D tentatively TRBD2 (5 bases). The CDR3 sequence is 16 residues long. V lost 5 bases and J lost 1, with 15 bases in between. Germline lookup yields CDR1 MDHEN and CDR2 SYDVKM. The CDR3 region has the DNA TGTGCCAGCAGTACCCGGGATCAAAGATCCTACAATGAGCAGTTCTTC. Translating gives CASSTRDQRSYNEQFF.

This clone was counted ten times or more. The rearrangement uses TRBV30 and TRBJ2-6; D may be TRBD1 (6 bases). This CDR3 is 16 amino acids long. CDR1 is GTSNPN, CDR2 SVGIG, per germline (reference sequence). The germline V and J ends were trimmed by 4 bases and 0 bases, with 13 bases remaining between them. In nucleotides, the CDR3 is TGTGCCTGGACCTTACTGGGGGCCTCTGGGGCCAACGTCCTGACTTTC. Its translation is CAWTLLGASGANVLTF.